This T cell receptor beta chain was captured by sequencing in a study of cytomegalovirus exposure and HLA in healthy donors. Study details: A previous analysis identified 100 million or so unique TCR beta sequences derived from roughly 190 million T cells. Study-wide results and limits: For most TCR sequences rarity was the rule, although some public TCRs occurred in many donors.

Use of 60 Vbeta and 13 Jbeta primers characterized the PCR. Clones were read by immunoSEQ multiplex PCR, and TCRdb kept only the in-frame ones, dropping some. This sample carries 66,000 or so clones, around 92% of them seen once, and the ten largest clones take about 1.6%. Comments on this clone: Its target is unknown.

The CDR3 is 13 residues long. Germline lookup yields CDR1 SEHNR and CDR2 FQNEAQ (reference sequence). V was trimmed by 2 bases and J by 7 bases, leaving 6 bases between them. The rearrangement joins TRBV7-9 to TRBJ1-6, with no clear D. The sequence derives from a man younger than 40 in good health and CMV-seropositive. Sequencing was done on a sample of PBMCs. CDR3 protein: CASSLTQNSPLHF. The CDR3 bases are TGTGCCAGCAGCTTAACCCAGAATTCACCCCTCCACTTT. The complete variable domain, with remaining parts taken from reference TRBV7-9 and TRBJ1-6, reads DTGVSQNPRHKITKRGQNVTFRCDPISEHNRLYWYRQTLGQGPEFLTYFQNEAQLEKSRLLSDRFSAERPKGSFSTLEIQRTEQGDSAMYLCASSLTQNSPLHFGNGTRLTVT.